Following are 10 T cell receptor beta chains from one sample sequenced in a study of blood T cell repertoires in COVID-19. TCRdb's copy holds only in-frame clones and misses some; the assay was immunoSEQ multiplex PCR. The sample lists some 30,000 clones, about 79% occurring once. Sequenced sample: peripheral blood. These TCRs come from a human donor in a cohort sampled during active COVID-19.

Here the CDR3 reads CASSPGLAGLLSSYNEQFF. In nucleotides, the CDR3 is TGTGCCAGCAGCCCGGGACTAGCGGGGCTCCTAAGCTCCTACAATGAGCAGTTCTTC. This chain uses TRBV7-8 with TRBJ2-1, with 13 bases lining up with TRBD2. This CDR3 is built from 19 residues. The germline V gene has CDR1 SGHVS and CDR2 FQNEAQ. Trimming took 5 bases from V and 0 from J; bases not matched to a gene: 10.

V and J are TRBV2 and TRBJ2-5; the match to TRBD2 covers 8 bases. The CDR3 length is 13 residues. The germline V gene encodes CDR1 SNHLY and CDR2 FYNNEI. J was trimmed by 5 bases and V by 3 bases; bases with no gene match: 2. The CDR3 bases are TGTGCCAGCAGTGAGAGCGGGGGCGAGACCCAGTACTTC. Its translation is CASSESGGETQYF.

This chain joins TRBV19 and TRBJ1-3; 9 positions match TRBD1. CDR3 size: 16 residues. Trimming took 6 bases from V and 3 from J; bases not matched to a gene: 9. Germline V gives CDR1 LNHDA, CDR2 SQIVND (reference sequence). CDR3 sequence reads: CASRDLGQGVGNTIYF. As DNA, the CDR3 is TGTGCCAGTAGGGACCTGGGACAGGGTGTTGGAAACACCATATATTTT.

The chain combines TRBV6-1 with TRBJ2-3, with D tentatively TRBD2 (7 bases). Trimming shortened V by 3 bases and J by 3 bases, and 16 bases separated the two germline ends. This CDR3 is 16 amino acids long. Germline CDR1 reads MNHNS; CDR2 reads SASEGT. CDR3 sequence (DNA): TGTGCCAGCAGTGATTTCTCTAGGGGGGGGACAGATACGCAGTATTTT. Translation: CASSDFSRGGTDTQYF.

V is TRBV2 and J is TRBJ2-7, with D possibly TRBD1 on 6 matching bases. The germline V and J ends were trimmed by 8 bases and 3 bases, with 17 bases remaining between them. This CDR3 has 14 residues. Germline V lookup: CDR1 SNHLY, CDR2 FYNNEI. CDR3 in amino acids: CASRAQGIGYEQYF. The CDR3 nucleotides are TGTGCCAGCCGGGCCCAGGGGATCGGCTACGAGCAGTACTTC.

The chain combines TRBV10-1 with TRBJ2-7; maybe TRBD2 (6 bases). Trimming took off 4 bases at V and 2 bases at J, with 9 bases between the two ends. There are 13 residues in the CDR3. CDR1 and CDR2 (germline): WNHNN, SYGVQD (reference sequence). The CDR3 sequence is CASSAGGPYEQYF. CDR3 nucleotide sequence: TGCGCCAGCAGTGCCGGAGGGCCCTACGAGCAGTACTTC.

The V gene is TRBV6-6, the J gene TRBJ1-2; 7 bases map to TRBD1. This CDR3 has 13 residues. Per germline, CDR1 MNHNY and CDR2 SVGAGI (reference sequence). After removal of 4 bases from V and 6 bases from J, the junction contained 5 bases not matched to a gene. The CDR3 here is CASSFETGNGYTF. CDR3 DNA sequence: TGTGCCAGCAGTTTCGAGACAGGGAATGGCTACACCTTC.

In this sample, this clone is medium-sized. A junction boundary mismatches the germline segment, possibly from a read error. The chain carries TRBV11-2 and TRBJ2-7; tentative D call: TRBD2 (6 bases). CDR1 and CDR2 (germline): SGHAT, FQNNGV. CDR3 size: 13 residues. The CDR3 bases are TGTGCCAGTAGCTTAGGCGGGACCTACGAGCAGTACTTC. Translated: CASSLGGTYEQYF.

CDR3 sequence (DNA): TGTGCCAGCAGTTACGGGGACCTCCGGGGGGCTTTCTTT. It codes for CASSYGDLRGAFF. The rearrangement joins TRBV6-2 or TRBV6-3 to TRBJ1-1; D perhaps matches TRBD1 (5 bases). Germline lookup yields CDR1 MNHEY and CDR2 SVGEGT. The germline V and J ends were trimmed by 2 bases and 11 bases, with 15 bases remaining between them. This CDR3 contains 13 residues.

V gene TRBV2 combines with J gene TRBJ1-1, with D perhaps matching TRBD1 (6 bases). From germline, CDR1 is SNHLY and CDR2 FYNNEI. The CDR3 extends over 14 amino acids. V shed 5 bases and J shed 4 bases, with 14 bases lying between them. Written as DNA, the CDR3 is TGTGCCAGCAGTACTTCTAGAGGGGGCACTGAAGCTTTCTTT. Protein: CASSTSRGGTEAFF.